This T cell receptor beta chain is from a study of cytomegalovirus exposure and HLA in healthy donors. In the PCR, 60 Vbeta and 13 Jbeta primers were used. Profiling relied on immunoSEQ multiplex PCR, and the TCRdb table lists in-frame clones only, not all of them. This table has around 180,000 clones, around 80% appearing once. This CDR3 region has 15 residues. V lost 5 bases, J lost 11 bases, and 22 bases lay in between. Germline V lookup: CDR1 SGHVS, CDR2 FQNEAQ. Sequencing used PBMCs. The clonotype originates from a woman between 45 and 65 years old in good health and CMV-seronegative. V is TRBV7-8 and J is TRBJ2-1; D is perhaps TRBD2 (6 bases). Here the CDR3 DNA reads TGTGCCAGCAGCCCAACCGGGACTTTAAAAGATAAGCAGTTCTTC. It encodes CASSPTGTLKDKQFF.